This is a list of T cell receptor beta chains from one sample in a study of T cells after yellow fever vaccination. TCRdb fed the 5' RACE reads into MiXCR, producing one record per CDR3 protein. Altogether 150,000 or so distinct CDR3 sequences are present, 5% to 8% being singletons, with the ten largest covering more than 0.6%. The material was CD4+ T cells sorted from PBMCs, obtained 10 days after the yellow fever booster vaccination. The receptors stem from a man in his thirties or forties who received the YFV17D yellow fever vaccine. CDR3s include the opening cysteine and the closing phenylalanine or tryptophan. Fields, in order: clone size, J gene, CDR3 length, D gene, V gene, CDR3 DNA, CDR3 protein. D genes are given only for firm matches. A clone size is listed for some rows: how often the clone was seen (once, few, many), or a class if it is expanded.

many,TRBJ2-6,18,NA,TRBV6-1,TGTGCCAGCAACTCTGGGGGGAGGCTGTTGTCTGGGGCCAACGTCCTGACTTTC,CASNSGGRLLSGANVLTF
many,TRBJ1-6,16,TRBD1,TRBV10-3,TGTGCCATCAGTGATCCGACAGGGGACTTCGATTCACCCCTCCACTTT,CAISDPTGDFDSPLHF
many,TRBJ2-4,16,NA,TRBV7-2,TGTGCCAGCAGTCGAAGTTCAGGGGCGAGCAAAAACATTCAGTACTTC,CASSRSSGASKNIQYF
many,TRBJ2-1,15,TRBD2,TRBV20-1,TGCAGTGCATCTTCCGGGACTAGCGGGATCGATGAGCAGTTCTTC,CSASSGTSGIDEQFF
many,TRBJ2-7,14,NA,TRBV5-6,TGTGCCAGCAGCCCGGACGACAGCTCCTACGAGCAGTACTTC,CASSPDDSSYEQYF
many,TRBJ2-2,15,NA,TRBV7-2,TGTGCCAGCAGGCCGCCCACAGGGAACACCGGGGAGCTGTTTTTT,CASRPPTGNTGELFF
many,TRBJ1-6,14,NA,TRBV7-9,TGTGCCAGCAGCCGGGACGTGGTAAATTCACCCCTCCACTTT,CASSRDVVNSPLHF
many,TRBJ2-1,21,TRBD2,TRBV3-1,TGTGCCAGCAGCCAGACAGGGGCCCAGGGACTAGCGGGAGATCCCTACAATGAGCAGTTCTTC,CASSQTGAQGLAGDPYNEQFF
many,TRBJ2-5,15,NA,TRBV7-9,TGTGCCAGCAGCCTCAGTGGGGGGCCACGGGAGACCCAGTACTTC,CASSLSGGPRETQYF
many,TRBJ2-1,15,TRBD1,TRBV15,TGTGCCACCGCCACCGGGACAGCGAACTACAATGAGCAGTTCTTC,CATATGTANYNEQFF
many,TRBJ2-7,15,NA,TRBV15,TGTGCCACCAGCAGAACGACAGGTAGCTCCTACGAGCAGTACTTC,CATSRTTGSSYEQYF
many,TRBJ2-1,13,TRBD2,TRBV3-1,TGTGCCAGCAGCCTCCTGGGGGGGAAAAGGGTGTTCTTC,CASSLLGGKRVFF
NA,TRBJ1-4,12,NA,TRBV6-6,TGTGCCAGCGGGGGGTCCAATGAAAAACTGTTTTTT,CASGGSNEKLFF
many,TRBJ2-5,17,NA,TRBV20-1,TGCAGTGCTAGAGATGATCGAAGGTTGGGTCACCAAGAGACCCAGTACTTC,CSARDDRRLGHQETQYF
many,TRBJ2-7,15,NA,TRBV5-4,TGTGCCAGCAGCTGGGCTGGAGCGGGCTTCTACGAGCAGTACTTC,CASSWAGAGFYEQYF
many,TRBJ2-2,16,TRBD2,TRBV5-1,TGCGCCAGCGCCCCGCTAGCGGGACCGTTTACCGGGGAGCTGTTTTTT,CASAPLAGPFTGELFF
many,TRBJ2-1,15,TRBD2,TRBV5-1,TGCGCCAGCAGCGTCGGACTAGCGGGACTCGATGAGCAGTTCTTC,CASSVGLAGLDEQFF
NA,TRBJ2-1,12,NA,TRBV7-9,TGTGCCAGCAGCCCGACGATCAATGAGCAGTTCTTC,CASSPTINEQFF
many,TRBJ1-6,14,NA,TRBV6-5,TGTGCCAGCAGACCCCCCGGAGGGAATTCACCCCTCCACTTT,CASRPPGGNSPLHF
many,TRBJ1-2,13,NA,TRBV12-3/TRBV12-4,TGTGCCAGCAGAGGGACATACGACTATGGCTACACCTTC,CASRGTYDYGYTF
few,TRBJ2-3,15,TRBD2,TRBV5-4,TGTGCCAGCAGCTTAGGCGGGAGTAACACAGATACGCAGTATTTT,CASSLGGSNTDTQYF
many,TRBJ2-5,17,TRBD1,TRBV29-1,TGCAGCGTAGCCCCCGGGACAGGCTCGTGGTTGGGTGGGACCCAGTACTTC,CSVAPGTGSWLGGTQYF
many,TRBJ2-2,15,TRBD1,TRBV5-1,TGCGCCAGCAGCACGAGGACAGGGGACACCGGGGAGCTGTTTTTT,CASSTRTGDTGELFF
many,TRBJ2-7,14,NA,TRBV28,TGTGCCAGCACCTTGGCCGGGACCTCGTCCGAGCAGTACTTC,CASTLAGTSSEQYF
many,TRBJ2-6,16,TRBD1,TRBV6-1,TGTGCCAGTAGGACAGGGGCCCTCTCTGGGGCCAACGTCCTGACTTTC,CASRTGALSGANVLTF
many,TRBJ2-3,16,TRBD2,TRBV20-1,TGCAGTGCTCCTCCCCCGACTAGCGGGAGGAGTTGGGCGCAGTATTTT,CSAPPPTSGRSWAQYF
many,TRBJ2-2,16,NA,TRBV9,TGTGCCAGCAGCATTCCCCCTTATTCGAACACCGGGGAGCTGTTTTTT,CASSIPPYSNTGELFF
NA,TRBJ1-5,16,TRBD1,TRBV20-1,TGCTGTGCTAGCAAACAGGGGAGGGCTAGCAATCAGCCCCAGCATTTT,CCASKQGRASNQPQHF
many,TRBJ2-3,14,TRBD2,TRBV20-1,TGCAGTCAACTAGCGACTTATGTGGAAGATACGCAGTATTTT,CSQLATYVEDTQYF